These 21 T cell receptor beta chains were sequenced from one sample in a study of blood T cell repertoires in COVID-19. Repertoires were generated with immunoSEQ multiplex PCR, while TCRdb's copy carries only in-frame clones and drops some. The profile shows over 400,000 clones, roughly nine tenths of them singletons. Sequencing was carried out using PBMCs or T cells enriched from blood (not recorded which). Every receptor here comes from a woman in her sixties or seventies who had recovered from COVID-19.

This chain joins TRBV2 and TRBJ1-1; 8 nucleotides align to TRBD1. V shed 6 bases and J 1 base; nucleotides not matched to a gene: 4. Germline V gene sequence: CDR1 SNHLY, CDR2 FYNNEI. This CDR3 contains 14 residues. The CDR3 bases are TGTGCCAGCAGCCAGGACAGGGCGAACACTGAAGCTTTCTTT. Its protein is CASSQDRANTEAFF.

The chain couples TRBV6-1 to TRBJ2-5; TRBD2 might be the D (6 bases). Per the germline V gene, CDR1 is MNHNS and CDR2 is SASEGT. V lost 1 base, J lost 5 bases, and 11 bases lay in between. The CDR3 totals 14 residues. CDR3 loop: CASSEEVGGETQYF. The CDR3 DNA follows: TGTGCCAGCAGTGAAGAAGTCGGGGGTGAGACCCAGTACTTC.

The chain has TRBV7-8 and TRBJ2-5, with 9 bases identical to TRBD2. The V and J ends lost 1 base and 1 base, in that order; junction bases with no gene match: 4. Germline V gene sequence: CDR1 SGHVS, CDR2 FQNEAQ. The length of the CDR3 is 16 residues. CDR3 coding DNA: TGTGCCAGCAGCTTAGGTCAGCGGGGGGTCCAAGAGACCCAGTACTTC. This gives the protein CASSLGQRGVQETQYF.

This clone was counted a single time. The chain links TRBV6-5 to TRBJ2-1, with D tentatively TRBD2 (6 bases). The length of the CDR3 is 15 residues. Germline CDR1 reads MNHEY; CDR2 reads SVGAGI. V lost 6 bases and J 0 bases, leaving 12 bases between the germline ends. The CDR3 is CASSWDSSSYNEQFF. The CDR3 region has the DNA TGTGCCAGCAGCTGGGACTCGAGCTCCTACAATGAGCAGTTCTTC.

This chain links TRBV20-1 with TRBJ1-1, with 8 bases aligning to TRBD1. V lost 2 bases, J lost 12 bases, and 5 bases stayed unmatched. The CDR3 length is 11 residues. Per the germline V gene, CDR1 is DFQATT and CDR2 is SNEGSKA (reference sequence). The CDR3 region has the DNA TGCAGTGCTAGATCGGGACAGGTCTCTTTCTTT. Translated, it gives CSARSGQVSFF.

The chain joins TRBV23-1 to TRBJ2-2, with D perhaps matching TRBD1 (6 bases). TRBV23-1 counts as an open reading frame of uncertain function. The V end lost 0 bases, the J end lost 7 bases, and 15 bases lay between the germline ends. The CDR3 covers 16 residues. As DNA, the CDR3 is TGCGCCAGCAGTCAATCGGCGACAGGTAAGGGCGGGGAGCTGTTTTTT. It translates to CASSQSATGKGGELFF.

The chain combines TRBV19 with TRBJ1-3, with 7 bases identical to TRBD1. The germline V gene encodes CDR1 LNHDA and CDR2 SQIVND (reference sequence). The CDR3 spans 14 residues. V lost 9 bases to trimming and J lost 0 bases; unmatched junction nucleotides: 5. Here the CDR3 reads CARRQGYSGNTIYF. The CDR3 DNA reads as TGTGCCAGGCGACAGGGCTACTCTGGAAACACCATATATTTT. The variable domain in full, with the rest retrieved from reference TRBV19 and TRBJ1-3, is DGGITQSPKYLFRKEGQNVTLSCEQNLNHDAMYWYRQDPGQGLRLIYYSQIVNDFQKGDIAEGYSVSREKKESFPLTVTSAQKNPTAFYLCARRQGYSGNTIYFGEGSWLTVV.

The chain links TRBV2 to TRBJ1-2; the D gene is possibly TRBD1 (6 bases). Per germline, CDR1 SNHLY and CDR2 FYNNEI. CDR3 length: 20 amino acids. With 0 bases removed from V and 8 bases from J, the gap between germline ends came to 31 bases. This CDR3 reads CASSEAASLFSGGFTEGYTF. CDR3 nucleotides: TGTGCCAGCAGTGAAGCAGCTAGCCTTTTTAGCGGGGGCTTTACGGAAGGCTACACCTTC.

J is TRBJ2-4 and V is TRBV6-5; a possible D gene is TRBD2 (6 bases). This CDR3 is built from 15 residues. Trimming pared 7 bases from V and 0 bases from J, leaving 13 bases between. The germline gives CDR1 MNHEY, CDR2 SVGAGI. The CDR3 nucleotides read TGTGCCAGCAATCAAAGGGAGGTAGCCAAAAACATTCAGTACTTC. Its protein product is CASNQREVAKNIQYF.

V is TRBV7-9 and J is TRBJ1-2, with 9 bases aligning to TRBD1. Trimming took 1 base from V and 13 from J; bases not matched to a gene: 10. The germline CDR1 and CDR2 sequences are SEHNR and FQNEAQ (reference sequence). This CDR3 is built from 14 residues. The CDR3 loop is CASSLGRGQGLITF. CDR3 DNA sequence: TGTGCCAGCAGCTTAGGGAGGGGACAGGGATTAATCACCTTC.

Written as DNA, the CDR3 is TGTGCCAGCAGTGATGGTGGGCGAGGGGGCTACACCTTC. Encoded protein: CASSDGGRGGYTF. The rearrangement uses TRBV2 and TRBJ1-2; no reliable D call. The CDR3 is 13 residues long. Per germline, CDR1 SNHLY and CDR2 FYNNEI. V lost 3 bases, J lost 8 bases, and 13 bases lay in between.

V gene TRBV10-1 combines with J gene TRBJ2-2; the D gene is possibly TRBD1 (6 bases). The CDR3 consists of 17 residues. The germline V gene encodes CDR1 WNHNN and CDR2 SYGVQD (reference sequence). V lost 2 bases, J lost 0 bases, and 13 bases lay in between. The CDR3 sequence is CASSEEGVIANTGELFF. As DNA, the CDR3 is TGCGCCAGCAGTGAGGAGGGGGTTATCGCGAACACCGGGGAGCTGTTTTTT.

This chain uses TRBV7-6 with TRBJ1-5, with D tentatively TRBD1 (5 bases). The CDR3 is 15 amino acids. Germline values: CDR1 SGHVS, CDR2 FNYEAQ. V was cut by 5 bases and J by 2 bases, with 13 bases left in between. For the CDR3, the DNA is TGTGCCAGCAGCCCGCAGGGTATTGGCAATCAGCCCCAGCATTTT. Amino acid sequence: CASSPQGIGNQPQHF.

This rearrangement joins TRBV27 to TRBJ2-5; 7 bases map to TRBD1. Per germline, CDR1 MNHEY and CDR2 SMNVEV (reference sequence). V shed 4 bases, J shed 2 bases, and the junction held 13 bases outside the gene matches. This CDR3 has 17 amino acids. In nucleotides, the CDR3 is TGTGCCAGCAGTTCGCGAAAACTGACAGGGCGTCAAGAGACCCAGTACTTC. It encodes CASSSRKLTGRQETQYF.

The J gene is TRBJ1-5, the V gene TRBV4-1; TRBD1 aligns across 9 bases. The CDR3 is 16 amino acids. V was pared by 0 bases and J by 2 bases, with 2 bases of the junction left unmatched. Germline CDR1 reads MGHRA; CDR2 reads YSYEKL. CDR3 nucleotide sequence: TGCGCCAGCAGCCAAGAAAGGACAGGGGGCAATCAGCCCCAGCATTTT. It translates to CASSQERTGGNQPQHF.

The J gene is TRBJ1-3, the V gene TRBV20-1; 7 bases are shared with TRBD1. Germline-derived CDR1 and CDR2 are DFQATT and SNEGSKA (reference sequence). The CDR3 covers 16 residues. V gave up 3 bases and J gave up 2 bases; unmatched junction bases: 10. The CDR3 reads CSASFPDRVTGNTIYF. CDR3 coding DNA: TGCAGTGCTAGTTTCCCAGACAGGGTTACTGGAAACACCATATATTTT.

V gene TRBV7-6 combines with J gene TRBJ2-5, with a tentative D call TRBD2 (5 bases). Germline V gene lookup returns CDR1 SGHVS and CDR2 FNYEAQ. V was shortened by 5 bases and J by 10 bases, with 17 bases between the two germline ends. The CDR3 contains 13 residues. CDR3 sequence (DNA): TGTGCCAGCAGCATATCGGACTTTAGCGACCAGTACTTC. Translating it yields CASSISDFSDQYF.

V is TRBV7-9 and J is TRBJ2-7; D gene uncertain. This CDR3 is 15 amino acids long. Germline V lookup: CDR1 SEHNR, CDR2 FQNEAQ (reference sequence). Trimming removed 5 bases from V and 3 bases from J, with 17 bases in between. The CDR3 DNA sequence: TGTGCCAGCAGCCCCCCGGTCGTTAGCTTCTACGAGCAGTACTTC. It specifies CASSPPVVSFYEQYF.

The chain employs TRBV7-9 and TRBJ2-7; D perhaps matches TRBD1 (6 bases). The CDR3 is 14 residues long. V lost 5 bases to trimming and J lost 2 bases, with 13 bases between them. In germline, CDR1 is SEHNR, CDR2 FQNEAQ (reference sequence). The CDR3 DNA is TGTGCCAGCAGCCGGACAGTTTTACCCTACGAGCAGTACTTC. The encoded protein is CASSRTVLPYEQYF.

Written as DNA, the CDR3 is TGTGCCAGCAGTTTAAGGGGGAGTCGCACCGGGGAGCTGTTTTTT. Protein product: CASSLRGSRTGELFF. The chain has TRBV28 and TRBJ2-2; D perhaps matches TRBD1 (6 bases). Trimming left V 2 bases short and J 4 bases short, with 11 bases between. The CDR3 loop spans 15 amino acids. CDR1 and CDR2 (germline): MDHEN, SYDVKM.

The chain uses TRBV11-2 and TRBJ2-3, with TRBD2 as a possible D gene (6 bases). Trimming took 2 bases from V and 1 from J, leaving 10 bases between them. The CDR3 spans 15 residues. Germline lookup yields CDR1 SGHAT and CDR2 FQNNGV. The CDR3 DNA reads as TGTGCCAGCAGCTTAACGGGGGATGGCACAGATACGCAGTATTTT. Translating it yields CASSLTGDGTDTQYF.